Following are 17 T cell receptor beta chains from one sample sequenced in a study of cytomegalovirus exposure and HLA in healthy donors. PCR amplification relied on 60 Vbeta primers (plus 13 Jbeta primers). Repertoires were generated with immunoSEQ multiplex PCR, while TCRdb's copy carries only in-frame clones and drops some. The sample has about 180,000 clones; about four fifths are singletons. Material: PBMCs. The receptors come from a man in his forties in good health and CMV-seronegative.

The chain combines TRBV11-3 with TRBJ2-6; D is possibly TRBD1 (6 bases). This CDR3 comprises 15 residues. V lost 4 bases to trimming and J lost 2 bases, with 9 bases between them. Per germline, CDR1 SGHNT and CDR2 YENEEA. Here the CDR3 DNA reads TGTGCCAGCAGCTCCCAGGGGACTGGGGCCAACGTCCTGACTTTC. Amino acids: CASSSQGTGANVLTF.

V gene TRBV15 combines with J gene TRBJ1-4; 11 bases are a match to TRBD1. The CDR3 runs to 17 residues. Trimming at V came to 0 bases and at J to 10 bases, leaving 10 bases not matched to a gene. Germline values: CDR1 LNHNV, CDR2 YYDKDF (reference sequence). CDR3 coding DNA: TGTGCCACCAGCAGAGATCTGGGTGGGACAGGGGGAGGAAAACTGTTTTTT. Its protein is CATSRDLGGTGGGKLFF.

The V and J genes are TRBV6-5 and TRBJ1-1, with D perhaps matching TRBD1 (5 bases). Germline loops: CDR1 MNHEY, CDR2 SVGAGI. V lost 11 bases, J lost 7 bases, and 17 bases lay in between. The CDR3 extends over 12 amino acids. The DNA for the CDR3 is TGTGCCGCACGTGGGGCATTGGGTGAAGCTTTCTTT. Its translation: CAARGALGEAFF.

The gene calls are TRBV7-6 and TRBJ2-1; D remains unclear. The CDR3 is 15 residues long. The ends were cut back, 1 base at V and 0 bases at J, with 7 bases in the middle. Germline V gene data show CDR1 as SGHVS and CDR2 as FNYEAQ. The CDR3 nucleotides are TGTGCCAGCAGCTTAGAATCCTTCTCCTACAATGAGCAGTTCTTC. Protein sequence: CASSLESFSYNEQFF. The full variable domain, its missing parts supplied by reference TRBV7-6 and TRBJ2-1, is GAGVSQSPRYKVTKRGQDVALRCDPISGHVSLYWYRQALGQGPEFLTYFNYEAQQDKSGLPNDRFSAERPEGSISTLTIQRTEQRDSAMYRCASSLESFSYNEQFFGPGTRLTVL.

The chain recombines TRBV6-6 with TRBJ1-1; D call uncertain. CDR3 length: 14 amino acids. The V end lost 2 bases, the J end lost 7 bases, and 14 bases lay between the germline ends. Germline V gene sequence: CDR1 MNHNY, CDR2 SVGAGI (reference sequence). CDR3 amino acids: CASSYAGYEGEAFF. CDR3 DNA: TGTGCCAGCAGTTACGCCGGGTATGAGGGTGAAGCTTTCTTT.

This clone has only a few counts. V gene TRBV6-1 combines with J gene TRBJ2-1, with a weak D call TRBD2 (5 bases). There are 13 residues in the CDR3. V was clipped by 8 bases and J by 7 bases, with 15 bases between them. Germline values: CDR1 MNHNS, CDR2 SASEGT. Here the CDR3 DNA reads TGTGCCAGCGCCTCCGGGATGAGGAATGAGCAGTTCTTC. Its protein product is CASASGMRNEQFF.

The table lists this clone with a count of one. This chain links TRBV7-8 with TRBJ2-7; D gene ambiguous. Per germline, CDR1 SGHVS and CDR2 FQNEAQ. The length of the CDR3 is 13 residues. V dropped 5 bases and J dropped 11 bases, with 19 bases sitting between them. The CDR3 loop is CASSDGAASLEYF. For the CDR3, the DNA is TGTGCCAGCAGCGACGGTGCGGCCTCCCTTGAGTACTTC.

The rearrangement joins TRBV4-3 to TRBJ2-1, with TRBD2 as a possible D gene (6 bases). Deletions cut 4 bases from V and 7 bases from J, with 20 bases between. This CDR3 spans 16 amino acids. The germline gives CDR1 LGHNA, CDR2 YSLEER. CDR3 residues: CASSLLAGSFVNEQFF. CDR3 coding DNA: TGCGCCAGCAGCCTACTAGCAGGGAGTTTTGTGAATGAGCAGTTCTTC.

The chain links TRBV30 to TRBJ1-1, with TRBD1 matching over 9 bases. Germline loops: CDR1 GTSNPN, CDR2 SVGIG (reference sequence). The V gene end was trimmed by 2 bases and the J gene end by 4 bases; junction bases not matched to a gene: 8. CDR3 length equals 15 residues. The CDR3 DNA reads TGTGCCTGGAGTTTTCGGGACAGGGAAGGCACTGAAGCTTTCTTT. Translating it yields CAWSFRDREGTEAFF.

This chain uses TRBV2 with TRBJ1-4; 7 bases line up with TRBD1. The CDR3 has 14 amino acids. Germline V gene data show CDR1 as SNHLY and CDR2 as FYNNEI. The V gene end was trimmed by 6 bases and the J gene end by 11 bases; junction bases not matched to a gene: 12. The DNA for the CDR3 is TGTGCCAGCAGAAAACAGGGGTCCGCCAATAAACTGTTTTTT. Amino acid sequence: CASRKQGSANKLFF. Combining the CDR3 with reference TRBV2 and TRBJ1-4 gives the whole variable domain EPEVTQTPSHQVTQMGQEVILRCVPISNHLYFYWYRQILGQKVEFLVSFYNNEISEKSEIFDDQFSVERPDGSNFTLKIRSTKLEDSAMYFCASRKQGSANKLFFGSGTQLSVL.

The rearrangement joins TRBV19 to TRBJ2-7, with 7 positions matching TRBD1. The germline V gene encodes CDR1 LNHDA and CDR2 SQIVND (reference sequence). The CDR3 length is 15 residues. The ends lost 5 bases at V and 0 bases at J; junction bases unmatched: 7. This CDR3 reads CASSGVGTASYEQYF. The CDR3 nucleotides are TGTGCCAGTAGTGGGGTTGGGACAGCCTCCTACGAGCAGTACTTC.

The CDR3 coding sequence is TGTGCCAGCAGTGATTTGGAGGGCTGGAACACTGAAGCTTTCTTT. This translates into CASSDLEGWNTEAFF. The chain links TRBV2 to TRBJ1-1; D call uncertain. CDR1 and CDR2 from the germline V gene are SNHLY and FYNNEI. V gave up 3 bases and J gave up 1 base, with 12 bases separating them. CDR3 length equals 15 residues.

CDR3 coding DNA: TGTGCCAGCAGCGCCCAACCGGGACAGGGGGGCTACGAGCAGTACTTC. This sequence encodes CASSAQPGQGGYEQYF. This chain links TRBV7-3 with TRBJ2-7; 11 positions agree with TRBD1. Looked up from germline, CDR1 is SGHTA and CDR2 is FQGTGA. The CDR3 has 16 residues. V lost 5 bases to trimming and J lost 3 bases; unmatched junction nucleotides: 9. The full variable domain, rest sourced from reference TRBV7-3 and TRBJ2-7, is GAGVSQTPSNKVTEKGKYVELRCDPISGHTALYWYRQSLGQGPEFLIYFQGTGAADDSGLPNDRFFAVRPEGSVSTLKIQRTERGDSAVYLCASSAQPGQGGYEQYFGPGTRLTVT.

This sequence joins TRBV13 and TRBJ2-4; 7 bases are shared with TRBD2. V shed 0 bases, J shed 1 base, and the junction held 9 bases outside the gene matches. CDR1 and CDR2 (germline): PRHDT, FYEKMQ (reference sequence). The CDR3 length is 18 residues. Here the CDR3 DNA reads TGTGCCAGCAGCTTAGGAGGGAGGGCCTTGGAGGCCAAAAACATTCAGTACTTC. This gives the protein CASSLGGRALEAKNIQYF. Drawing the rest from reference TRBV13 and TRBJ2-4, the complete variable domain is AAGVIQSPRHLIKEKRETATLKCYPIPRHDTVYWYQQGPGQDPQFLISFYEKMQSDKGSIPDRFSAQQFSDYHSELNMSSLELGDSALYFCASSLGGRALEAKNIQYFGAGTRLSVL.

The chain employs TRBV10-3 and TRBJ2-7; 9 bases are shared with TRBD1. The V gene end was trimmed by 10 bases and the J gene end by 9 bases; junction bases not matched to a gene: 13. Germline CDR1 ENHRY, CDR2 SYGVKD. The CDR3 length is 13 residues. CDR3: CASLQGALRPQYF. The CDR3 region has the DNA TGTGCCAGCCTACAGGGGGCTCTACGACCGCAGTACTTC.

The chain recombines TRBV19 with TRBJ1-2; 8 positions agree with TRBD1. The length of the CDR3 is 15 residues. The trim removed 5 bases at V and 5 bases at J, leaving 10 bases unmatched. Germline CDR1 is LNHDA and CDR2 is SQIVND (reference sequence). CDR3 nucleotides: TGTGCCAGTAGTTACGCCGGGACAGGCTTTTATGGCTACACCTTC. It encodes CASSYAGTGFYGYTF. Based on the CDR3 plus reference TRBV19 and TRBJ1-2, the full variable domain is DGGITQSPKYLFRKEGQNVTLSCEQNLNHDAMYWYRQDPGQGLRLIYYSQIVNDFQKGDIAEGYSVSREKKESFPLTVTSAQKNPTAFYLCASSYAGTGFYGYTFGSGTRLTVV.

The rearrangement links TRBV27 to TRBJ2-7; TRBD2 might be the D (6 bases). Germline-derived CDR1 and CDR2 are MNHEY and SMNVEV (reference sequence). The CDR3 loop spans 15 amino acids. V was trimmed by 1 base and J by 4 bases, leaving 14 bases between them. As DNA, the CDR3 is TGTGCCAGCAGTTTATTCGGGACTCAGAGTTACGAGCAGTACTTC. Translating gives CASSLFGTQSYEQYF.